These 9 T cell receptor beta chains originate from one sample sequenced in a study of blood T cell repertoires in COVID-19. Using immunoSEQ multiplex PCR, the repertoire was profiled, and TCRdb retains in-frame clones only, with some absent. This table has around 120,000 clones, 55% to 70% appearing once. The sequencing input was peripheral blood. The receptors derive from a woman in her sixties or seventies with acute or convalescent COVID-19.

This chain uses TRBV5-4 with TRBJ1-2; 9 bases are shared with TRBD1. The CDR3 spans 16 residues. Germline V gene lookup returns CDR1 SGHNT and CDR2 YYREEE (reference sequence). V lost 2 bases to trimming and J lost 4 bases; unmatched junction nucleotides: 9. The CDR3 DNA reads as TGTGCCAGCAGCTTCGGGACAGGGCTATGGGTCTATGGCTACACCTTC. It is translated as CASSFGTGLWVYGYTF.

DNA for the CDR3: TGTGCCAGCAGCTTAACCGGGAGCCAAGAGACCCAGTACTTC. Translating gives CASSLTGSQETQYF. The rearrangement links TRBV7-2 to TRBJ2-5; TRBD2 might be the D (6 bases). Per the germline V gene, CDR1 is SGHTA and CDR2 is FQGNSA. V lost 2 bases, J lost 1 base, and 8 bases lay in between. This CDR3 is built from 14 residues.

There are a few counts of this clone. This chain connects TRBV5-8 to TRBJ2-3, with TRBD2 identical over 12 bases. This CDR3 spans 16 amino acids. Germline V gene data show CDR1 as SGHTS and CDR2 as YDEGEE. V shed 0 bases and J 1 base; nucleotides not matched to a gene: 0. CDR3 nucleotide sequence: TGTGCCAGCAGCTTGGGACTAGCGGGGGGCACAGATACGCAGTATTTT. This sequence encodes CASSLGLAGGTDTQYF.

The chain couples TRBV27 to TRBJ2-7; the match to TRBD1 covers 9 bases. The CDR3 extends over 16 amino acids. With 3 bases clipped from V and 4 bases from J, the junction kept 10 bases outside the gene matches. The germline V gene has CDR1 MNHEY and CDR2 SMNVEV (reference sequence). CDR3 in amino acids: CASSFRPTGGKYEQYF. The CDR3 DNA follows: TGTGCCAGCAGTTTCAGACCGACAGGGGGAAAGTACGAGCAGTACTTC.

This clone has a single count. The chain has TRBV10-1 and TRBJ1-4, with TRBD1 matching 7 bases. Germline V gene lookup returns CDR1 WNHNN and CDR2 SYGVQD (reference sequence). Trimming took 4 bases from V and 5 from J; bases not matched to a gene: 4. The CDR3 spans 14 residues. The DNA for the CDR3 is TGCGCCAGCAGTGGGACAGGATCGAATGAAAAACTGTTTTTT. It codes for CASSGTGSNEKLFF.

This chain connects TRBV7-9 to TRBJ1-2, with a tentative D call TRBD1 (6 bases). Germline V gives CDR1 SEHNR, CDR2 FQNEAQ (reference sequence). This CDR3 contains 14 residues. Trimming removed 3 bases at V and 6 bases at J, with 14 bases between. The CDR3 is CASSLAGELDGYTF. CDR3 coding DNA: TGTGCCAGCAGCTTGGCAGGGGAACTCGATGGCTACACCTTC.

The gene calls are TRBV2 and TRBJ1-2, with D maybe TRBD1 (6 bases). Per germline, CDR1 SNHLY and CDR2 FYNNEI. With 6 bases removed from V and 7 bases from J, the gap between germline ends came to 18 bases. CDR3 length: 14 amino acids. This CDR3 reads CASRKTGPGAGYTF. The CDR3 DNA is TGTGCCAGCAGGAAGACAGGCCCTGGGGCTGGCTACACCTTC.

J is TRBJ1-3 and V is TRBV21-1; the table's D call, TRBD1, was not checked against the DNA. TRBV21-1 is designated a pseudogene. This CDR3 is 17 amino acids long. The CDR3 nucleotides are TGTGCCAGCAGCCCGACCCCCGGGACAGGGGCTGGAAACACCATATATTTT. It codes for CASSPTPGTGAGNTIYF.

This clone has just a few counts. This chain links TRBV28 with TRBJ2-4; a weak D match, TRBD2 (6 bases). The V gene's germline CDR1 is MDHEN and CDR2 SYDVKM. Trimming cost V 7 bases and J 7 bases, with 14 bases left between them. The length of the CDR3 is 13 residues. Written as DNA, the CDR3 is TGTGCCAGCAACGGGGGAGGTTTGAACATTCAGTACTTC. It is translated as CASNGGGLNIQYF.